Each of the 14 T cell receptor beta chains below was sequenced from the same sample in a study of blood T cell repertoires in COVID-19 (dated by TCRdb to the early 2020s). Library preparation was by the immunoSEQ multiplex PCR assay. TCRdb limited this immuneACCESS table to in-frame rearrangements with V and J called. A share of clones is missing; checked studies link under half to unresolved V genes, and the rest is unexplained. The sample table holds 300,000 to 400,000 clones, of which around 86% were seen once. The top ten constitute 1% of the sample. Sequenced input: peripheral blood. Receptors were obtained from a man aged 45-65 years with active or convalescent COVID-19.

CDR3 nucleotides: TGCGCCAGCAGTGAGATACAGGGGCGCTTTGGTCTTTCCTACGAGCAGTACTTC. As protein: CASSEIQGRFGLSYEQYF. The rearrangement joins TRBV10-1 to TRBJ2-7, with 7 bases identical to TRBD1. CDR1 WNHNN and CDR2 SYGVQD come from the germline V gene (reference sequence). V shed 2 bases, J shed 1 base, and the junction held 14 bases outside the gene matches. This CDR3 is built from 18 residues.

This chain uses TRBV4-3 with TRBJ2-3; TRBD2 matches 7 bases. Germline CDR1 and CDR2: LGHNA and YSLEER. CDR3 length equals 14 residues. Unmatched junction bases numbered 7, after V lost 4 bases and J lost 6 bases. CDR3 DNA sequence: TGCGCCAGCAGCCTCGGACTAGGACCGGATACGCAGTATTTT. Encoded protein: CASSLGLGPDTQYF.

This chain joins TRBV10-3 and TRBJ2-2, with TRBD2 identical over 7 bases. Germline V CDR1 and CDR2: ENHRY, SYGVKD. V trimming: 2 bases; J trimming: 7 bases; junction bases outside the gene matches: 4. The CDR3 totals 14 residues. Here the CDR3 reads CAISEERDNGELFF. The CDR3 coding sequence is TGTGCCATCAGTGAGGAGCGGGATAACGGGGAGCTGTTTTTT.

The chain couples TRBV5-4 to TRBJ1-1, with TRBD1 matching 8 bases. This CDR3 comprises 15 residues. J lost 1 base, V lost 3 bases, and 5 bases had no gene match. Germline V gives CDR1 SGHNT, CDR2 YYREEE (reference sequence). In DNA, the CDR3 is TGTGCCAGCAGCTCGACAGGGGCCTCGAACACTGAAGCTTTCTTT. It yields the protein CASSSTGASNTEAFF.

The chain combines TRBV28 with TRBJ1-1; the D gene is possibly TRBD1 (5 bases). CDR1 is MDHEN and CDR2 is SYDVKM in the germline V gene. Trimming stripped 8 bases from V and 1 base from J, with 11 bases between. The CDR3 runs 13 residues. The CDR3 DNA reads TGTGCCAGCCTAAGGGGCCCGAACACTGAAGCTTTCTTT. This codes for CASLRGPNTEAFF.

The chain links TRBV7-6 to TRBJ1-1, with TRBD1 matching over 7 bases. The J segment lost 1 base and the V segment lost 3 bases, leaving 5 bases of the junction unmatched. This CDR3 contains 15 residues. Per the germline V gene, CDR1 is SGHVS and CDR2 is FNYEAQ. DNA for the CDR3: TGTGCCAGCAGCTTGACAGGGTTCGCGAACACTGAAGCTTTCTTT. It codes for CASSLTGFANTEAFF. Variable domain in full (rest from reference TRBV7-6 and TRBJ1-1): GAGVSQSPRYKVTKRGQDVALRCDPISGHVSLYWYRQALGQGPEFLTYFNYEAQQDKSGLPNDRFSAERPEGSISTLTIQRTEQRDSAMYRCASSLTGFANTEAFFGQGTRLTVV.

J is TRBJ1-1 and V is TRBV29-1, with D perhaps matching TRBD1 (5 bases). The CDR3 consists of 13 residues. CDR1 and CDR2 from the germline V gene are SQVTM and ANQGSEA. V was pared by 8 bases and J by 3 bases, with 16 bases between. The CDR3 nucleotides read TGCAGCTCCGGGGGGAGCGGGCACACTGAAGCTTTCTTT. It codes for CSSGGSGHTEAFF.

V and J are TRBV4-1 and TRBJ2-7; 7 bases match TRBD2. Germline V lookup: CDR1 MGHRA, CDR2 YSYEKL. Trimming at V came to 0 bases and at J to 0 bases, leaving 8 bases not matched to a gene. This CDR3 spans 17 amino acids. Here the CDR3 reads CASSQEKSASGSYEQYF. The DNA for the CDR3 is TGCGCCAGCAGCCAAGAAAAGTCCGCTAGCGGCTCCTACGAGCAGTACTTC.

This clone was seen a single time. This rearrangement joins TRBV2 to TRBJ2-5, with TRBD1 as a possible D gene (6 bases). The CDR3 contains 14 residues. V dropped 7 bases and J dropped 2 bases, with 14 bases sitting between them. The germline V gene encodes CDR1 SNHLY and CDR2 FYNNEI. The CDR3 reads CASKSTGQQETQYF. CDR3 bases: TGTGCCAGCAAATCAACAGGACAGCAAGAGACCCAGTACTTC.

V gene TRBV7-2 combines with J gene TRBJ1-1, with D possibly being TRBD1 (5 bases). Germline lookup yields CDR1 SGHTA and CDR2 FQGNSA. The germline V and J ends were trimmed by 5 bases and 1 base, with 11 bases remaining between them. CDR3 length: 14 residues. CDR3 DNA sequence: TGTGCCAGCAGCACACGACAGCCGAACACTGAAGCTTTCTTT. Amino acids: CASSTRQPNTEAFF.

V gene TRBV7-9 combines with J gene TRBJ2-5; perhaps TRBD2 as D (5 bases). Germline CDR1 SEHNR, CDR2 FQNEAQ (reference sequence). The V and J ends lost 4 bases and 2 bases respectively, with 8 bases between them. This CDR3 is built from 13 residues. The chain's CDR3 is CASSSGSQETQYF. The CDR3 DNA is TGTGCCAGCAGCTCGGGATCGCAAGAGACCCAGTACTTC.

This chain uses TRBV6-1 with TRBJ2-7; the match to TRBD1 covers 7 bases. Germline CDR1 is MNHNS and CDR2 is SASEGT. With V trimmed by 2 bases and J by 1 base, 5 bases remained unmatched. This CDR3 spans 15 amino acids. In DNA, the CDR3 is TGTGCCAGCAGTGAACCCGGGACAGTATCCTACGAGCAGTACTTC. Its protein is CASSEPGTVSYEQYF.

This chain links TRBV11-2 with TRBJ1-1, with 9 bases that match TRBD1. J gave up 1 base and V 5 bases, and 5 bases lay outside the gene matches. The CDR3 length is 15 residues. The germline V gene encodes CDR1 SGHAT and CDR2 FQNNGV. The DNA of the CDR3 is TGTGCCAGCAGCCCAACGGACAGGGGGAACACTGAAGCTTTCTTT. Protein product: CASSPTDRGNTEAFF. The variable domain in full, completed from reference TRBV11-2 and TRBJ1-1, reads EAGVAQSPRYKIIEKRQSVAFWCNPISGHATLYWYQQILGQGPKLLIQFQNNGVVDDSQLPKDRFSAERLKGVDSTLKIQPAKLEDSAVYLCASSPTDRGNTEAFFGQGTRLTVV.

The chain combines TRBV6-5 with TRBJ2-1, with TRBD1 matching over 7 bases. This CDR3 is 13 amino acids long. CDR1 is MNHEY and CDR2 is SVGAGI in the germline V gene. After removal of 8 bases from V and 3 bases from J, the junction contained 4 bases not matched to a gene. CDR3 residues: CASRRQGYNEQFF. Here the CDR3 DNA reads TGTGCCAGCCGAAGACAGGGCTACAATGAGCAGTTCTTC.